This TCR beta chain came from a study of shared clonotypes between healthy human individuals. Overall study context: CD4 naive and CD4 memory each took three plates per donor, while CD8 naive took two and CD8 memory one. Overall study results and limits: Clonotype sharing among the donors was expected to vary with sequencing depth.

Measured with immunoSEQ multiplex PCR; TCRdb has only the in-frame clones, and not every one. The table lists about 2.1 million clones, about 94% of them singletons, with about 1.7% in the top ten. In regard to this clone: Its antigen is not known.

The CDR3 covers 16 residues. Per the germline V gene, CDR1 is MGHRA and CDR2 is YSYEKL. V lost 0 bases to trimming and J lost 3 bases, with 12 bases between them. Terminally differentiated effector memory CD45RA+ cells were excluded by CCR7 positive selection of CD45RO-negative cells. Sequencing used naive CD8+ T cells from PBMCs. This clonotype originated in a man aged 18-30 years in good health. Some clones in this sample may be carry-over from other donors' samples. The chain joins TRBV4-1 to TRBJ2-1; maybe TRBD2 (5 bases). CDR3 nucleotide sequence: TGCGCCAGCAGCCAAGATTCGCGAGCGGTCTACAATGAGCAGTTCTTC. Translated, it gives CASSQDSRAVYNEQFF.